These 9 T cell receptor beta chains were all obtained from the same sample, sequenced in a study of a mutant IDH1 vaccine in newly diagnosed glioma (TCRdb year 2021). Explained via the paper, the time point label denotes: week 35, safety follow-up. Each vaccine dose, consisting of 300 ug of a 20-mer mutant IDH1 peptide in Montanide, was administered subcutaneously with topical imiquimod. Antigens for these TCRs are unknown. Library preparation was by the immunoSEQ multiplex PCR assay. The clones in this table, taken by TCRdb from immuneACCESS, are in-frame only. Not every clone is retained; where verified, under half of the shortfall comes from an unresolved V gene, and the cause of the rest is unknown. This sample holds under 35,000 clones; around three quarters were observed only once. Under 9% of the sample comes from the top ten. Sequencing used PBMCs, obtained from a glioma patient whose treatment included an IDH1 peptide vaccine. The receptors were sampled from a man aged 45-65 years with glioma.

The V call is TRBV12-5, the J call TRBJ1-1; D not certain. Deletions cut 7 bases from V and 0 bases from J, with 12 bases between. The germline V gene has CDR1 LGHNT and CDR2 FRNRAP. The CDR3 totals 14 residues. CDR3 sequence reads: CASDLTALNTEAFF. In nucleotides, the CDR3 is TGTGCTAGTGACTTGACTGCGCTGAACACTGAAGCTTTCTTT.

The rearrangement uses TRBV6-5 and TRBJ2-3; maybe TRBD2 (5 bases). The germline V gene encodes CDR1 MNHEY and CDR2 SVGAGI. The CDR3 covers 15 residues. Written as DNA, the CDR3 is TGTGCTACAGCAAAAAGGACGGGAAGCACAGATACGCAGTATTTT. This sequence encodes CATAKRTGSTDTQYF.

The CDR3 protein is CASSPAANTGELFF. In DNA form, the CDR3 reads TGTGCCAGCAGCCCAGCAGCGAACACCGGGGAGCTGTTTTTT. The chain links TRBV11-3 to TRBJ2-2; D uncertain. The length of the CDR3 is 14 residues. Germline assignment: CDR1 SGHNT and CDR2 YENEEA. The ends were cut back, 5 bases at V and 0 bases at J, with 7 bases in the middle.

The rearrangement joins TRBV11-2 to TRBJ2-3; D unclear. CDR3 length equals 14 residues. The germline CDR1 and CDR2 sequences are SGHAT and FQNNGV. The V end was cut by 1 base, the J end by 6 bases, with 11 bases between. The CDR3 DNA sequence: TGTGCCAGCAGCTTAGGGCTGAGCAGGGATACGCAGTATTTT. Amino acid sequence: CASSLGLSRDTQYF.

The chain recombines TRBV14 with TRBJ2-7, with D maybe TRBD2 (7 bases). Germline V CDR1 and CDR2: SGHDN, FVKESK. The V end was cut by 2 bases, the J end by 11 bases, with 13 bases between. The CDR3 totals 12 residues. The CDR3 spells CASSQTQGGEYF. The CDR3 nucleotides are TGTGCCAGCAGCCAAACTCAAGGGGGGGAGTACTTC.

The V and J genes are TRBV5-1 and TRBJ2-3; tentative D call: TRBD2 (6 bases). The CDR3 runs 15 residues. V was cut by 1 base and J by 1 base, with 10 bases left in between. Per germline, CDR1 SGHRS and CDR2 YFSETQ. The DNA of the CDR3 is TGCGCCAGCAGCTTGTCGACTAGTCGCACAGATACGCAGTATTTT. Translation gives CASSLSTSRTDTQYF.

V gene TRBV5-1 combines with J gene TRBJ2-7; 7 positions agree with TRBD1. The CDR3 loop spans 17 amino acids. Trimming removed 1 base from V and 0 bases from J; junction bases left unmatched: 10. Per germline, CDR1 SGHRS and CDR2 YFSETQ. The CDR3 sequence: CASSLNRRQGISYEQYF. CDR3 nucleotides: TGCGCCAGCAGCTTGAATCGTCGACAGGGCATCTCCTACGAGCAGTACTTC.

Within the sample, this clone is medium-sized (0.01 to 0.1%). The gene calls are TRBV4-1 and TRBJ2-7; 7 bases map to TRBD1. The CDR3 runs to 14 residues. V dropped 4 bases and J dropped 3; count of bases not matched to a gene: 6. Germline loops: CDR1 MGHRA, CDR2 YSYEKL. The CDR3 reads CASSPQGPNYEQYF. CDR3 nucleotides: TGCGCCAGCAGCCCACAGGGGCCTAACTACGAGCAGTACTTC.

This clone has more than one count but fewer than ten. CDR3 in DNA: TGTGCCAGTACCTCCCAAATGGCCCATCAGCCCCAGCATTTT. Translating gives CASTSQMAHQPQHF. V is TRBV19 and J is TRBJ1-5, with D unclear. V lost 7 bases and J lost 5, with 15 bases in between. This CDR3 has 14 residues. Per germline, CDR1 LNHDA and CDR2 SQIVND (reference sequence).